The 7 T cell receptor beta chains below were found in one sample sequenced in a study of a mutant IDH1 vaccine in newly diagnosed glioma. Specified time point: baseline, week 1 (first vaccination visit). Treatment in this sample: pre-vaccination baseline after standard-of-care therapy. Sequencing used immunoSEQ multiplex PCR; TCRdb keeps in-frame clones, though not all of them. The data contain approximately 70,000 clones, approximately 83% of them singletons. Here the sequenced sample was PBMCs, taken from a glioma patient treated with radiotherapy, temozolomide or both. These receptors were taken from a man aged 25-45 years with glioma.

V usage is TRBV5-4 and J usage is TRBJ2-5; D possibly corresponds to TRBD2 (5 bases). The germline V and J ends were trimmed by 0 bases and 7 bases, with 16 bases remaining between them. The CDR3 extends over 15 amino acids. Germline lookup yields CDR1 SGHNT and CDR2 YYREEE (reference sequence). The CDR3 protein is CASSLEAQYEGTQYF. The CDR3 DNA is TGTGCCAGCAGCTTGGAGGCGCAGTACGAGGGGACCCAGTACTTC.

The rearrangement uses TRBV19 and TRBJ1-3, with TRBD1 as a possible D gene (5 bases). This CDR3 region has 14 residues. V was shortened by 8 bases and J by 4 bases, with 15 bases between the two germline ends. Per germline, CDR1 LNHDA and CDR2 SQIVND (reference sequence). The CDR3 coding sequence is TGTGCCAGTCATCCGGGACCGGGAGGAAACACCATATATTTT. This gives the protein CASHPGPGGNTIYF.

The V call is TRBV4-1, the J call TRBJ2-1; D gene uncertain. CDR1 and CDR2 from the germline V gene are MGHRA and YSYEKL. The ends were cut back, 5 bases at V and 9 bases at J, with 14 bases in the middle. The CDR3 has 13 amino acids. CDR3: CASSSVEFGEQFF. As DNA, the CDR3 is TGCGCCAGCAGCTCCGTGGAATTCGGTGAGCAGTTCTTC.

Here the CDR3 DNA reads TGTGCCAGCAGTCACACAGCGGGCGCGGGGGAGACGTCCTACGAGCAGTACTTC. It is translated as CASSHTAGAGETSYEQYF. J is TRBJ2-7 and V is TRBV7-9, with 7 nucleotides matching TRBD2. V lost 6 bases and J lost 1; bases outside the gene matches: 18. CDR1 SEHNR and CDR2 FQNEAQ come from the germline V gene (reference sequence). The CDR3 totals 18 residues.

This clone was picked up a small number of times. The rearrangement joins TRBV6-1 to TRBJ1-6, with D possibly being TRBD1 (5 bases). The CDR3 length is 13 residues. Germline CDR1 reads MNHNS; CDR2 reads SASEGT. V was trimmed by 8 bases and J by 10 bases, leaving 15 bases between them. The CDR3 bases are TGTGCCAGCGCTCCCTCCGAGGGGTCACCCCTCCACTTT. It encodes CASAPSEGSPLHF.

This chain joins TRBV9 and TRBJ2-1; 8 bases line up with TRBD2. Trimming at V came to 0 bases and at J to 5 bases, leaving 7 bases not matched to a gene. CDR3 length: 16 amino acids. Germline CDR1 is SGDLS and CDR2 is YYNGEE. This CDR3 is CASSVGGLGTHNEQFF. The DNA for the CDR3 is TGTGCCAGCAGCGTAGGGGGACTAGGGACCCACAATGAGCAGTTCTTC.

The chain has TRBV19 and TRBJ1-2; 7 bases are shared with TRBD1. This CDR3 spans 15 amino acids. V was clipped by 5 bases and J by 1 base; unmatched bases: 7. Germline CDR1 is LNHDA and CDR2 is SQIVND (reference sequence). The CDR3 nucleotides read TGTGCCAGTAGTCCTGGACAGGAAATTAACTATGGCTACACCTTC. Its protein is CASSPGQEINYGYTF. Combining the CDR3 with reference TRBV19 and TRBJ1-2 gives the whole variable domain DGGITQSPKYLFRKEGQNVTLSCEQNLNHDAMYWYRQDPGQGLRLIYYSQIVNDFQKGDIAEGYSVSREKKESFPLTVTSAQKNPTAFYLCASSPGQEINYGYTFGSGTRLTVV.